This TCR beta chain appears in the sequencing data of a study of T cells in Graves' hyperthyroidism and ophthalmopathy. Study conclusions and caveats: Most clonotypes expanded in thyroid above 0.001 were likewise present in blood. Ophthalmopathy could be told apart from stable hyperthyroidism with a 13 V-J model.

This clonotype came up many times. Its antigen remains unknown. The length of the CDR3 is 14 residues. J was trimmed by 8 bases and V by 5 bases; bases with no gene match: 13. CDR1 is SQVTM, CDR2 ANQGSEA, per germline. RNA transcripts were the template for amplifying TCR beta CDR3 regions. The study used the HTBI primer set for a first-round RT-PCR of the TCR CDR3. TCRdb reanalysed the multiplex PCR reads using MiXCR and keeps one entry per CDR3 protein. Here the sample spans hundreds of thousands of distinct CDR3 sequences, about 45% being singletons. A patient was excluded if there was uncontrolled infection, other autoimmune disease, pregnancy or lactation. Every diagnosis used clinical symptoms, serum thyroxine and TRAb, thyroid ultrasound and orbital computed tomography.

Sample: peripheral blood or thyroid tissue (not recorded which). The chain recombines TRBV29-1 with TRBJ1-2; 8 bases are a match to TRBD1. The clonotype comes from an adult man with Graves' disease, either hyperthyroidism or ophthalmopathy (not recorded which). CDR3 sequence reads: CSVFTFQGATGYTF. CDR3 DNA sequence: TGCAGCGTTTTCACATTTCAGGGGGCGACGGGCTACACCTTC.